This T cell receptor (beta chain) was recovered during a study of graft-versus-host responses after intestinal transplantation. On the study more broadly: Transplants were multivisceral, liver-intestinal, or isolated intestinal. The study gave all recipients anti-thymocyte globulin induction, then tacrolimus and steroids for 2 to 3 years. Whole-study findings and limits: Early declines in HvG clones that occurred post-transplant were associated with peak circulating GvH clone levels. GvH clonotypes were identified within recipient marrow, with a subset emerging first in ileum or blood.

The protocol was immunoSEQ multiplex PCR, while the TCRdb copy is restricted to in-frame clones and leaves out a portion. The sample shows approximately 100,000 clones, over 75% of them seen only once. About this clone itself: Its antigen is undetermined.

The CDR3 loop spans 14 amino acids. Trimming cost V 5 bases and J 3 bases; bases outside gene matches: 1. Germline values: CDR1 MDHEN, CDR2 SYDVKM. This specimen consisted of unstimulated CD4+ T cells sorted from spleen or lymph node cells, obtained before intestinal transplant. The rearrangement uses TRBV28 and TRBJ2-7, with 13 positions matching TRBD2. The receptor was derived from a human donor who received an intestinal transplant. Here the CDR3 reads CASSGTSGIYEQYF. CDR3 bases: TGTGCCAGCAGTGGGACTAGCGGGATCTACGAGCAGTACTTC.